This TCR beta chain was sequenced in a study of T cells after yellow fever vaccination. The authors made TCR cDNA by 5'RACE template switching, adding a universal primer site and UMIs. Each CDR3 protein gets one entry after TCRdb re-called the 5' RACE reads with MiXCR. The sample consists of 240,000 or so distinct CDR3 sequences, around 7% of them appearing once. At least ten counts were recorded for this clonotype. Its antigen is not identified. Study conclusions and caveats: Abundant contaminating clonotypes from the bulk population could appear in FACS-sorted repertoires. The CD4 compartment and the CD8 compartment contained a small share of clonotypes in common.

V lost 7 bases, J lost 4 bases, and 8 bases lay in between. The germline V gene has CDR1 SGHRS and CDR2 YFSETQ. This CDR3 has 12 residues. Sequenced material: CD4+ T cells sorted from PBMCs, taken 15 days after the yellow fever booster vaccination. The chain is built from TRBV5-1 and TRBJ2-2; D remains unclear. The TCR was taken from a man aged 25 to 45 who received the YFV17D yellow fever vaccine. DNA of the CDR3: TGCGCCAGCGGTTTTATCACCGGGGAGCTGTTTTTT. This translates into CASGFITGELFF.